What follows is one T cell receptor beta chain and its context. Its antigen is undetermined. At one boundary the junction diverges from the germline segment, which might be a read error. The sample originates from a study of CD8+CD57+ T cells in acquired aplastic anemia. Overall study context: 3.2 ug was the average amount of DNA from sorted CD4+ and CD8+ cells. Study-level results: No significant patient-versus-control difference appeared in CD8+ Simpson's diversity.

It was patients with CD8+CD57+ cell expansion by flow cytometry who were chosen for sequencing. Genomic DNA, serving as template, underwent TCR beta VDJ and CDR3 profiling. TCRdb re-called the reads through MiXCR, storing one row per CDR3 protein. The sample has 150,000 to 180,000 distinct CDR3 sequences; roughly half are singletons. This CDR3 comprises 14 residues. Germline CDR1 SGDLS, CDR2 YYNGEE. The sample was sorted CD4+, CD8+, or CD8+CD57+ T cells (not recorded which) from PBMCs. The rearrangement joins TRBV9 to TRBJ1-1; D may be TRBD1 (6 bases). The receptor was isolated from a human donor with aplastic anemia. Here the CDR3 DNA reads TGTGCCAGCAGTGTAGAGGGGGGAGTGACTGAAGCTTTCTTT. The encoded protein is CASSVEGGVTEAFF.